Each of the 15 T cell receptor beta chains below was sequenced from the same sample in a study of cytomegalovirus exposure and HLA in healthy donors (dated by TCRdb to about 2017). Library preparation was by the immunoSEQ multiplex PCR assay. TCRdb provides this immuneACCESS table in a form limited to in-frame rearrangements. Some clones are lacking; in checked studies, under half of them reflect an unresolved V gene, and why the rest are absent is not known. The sample records over 110,000 clones, around 85% of which are singletons. In total, the top ten clones hold roughly 3% of the sample. The source material was PBMCs. The receptors were gathered from a man younger than 35 in good health and CMV-seronegative.

The CDR3 loop is CASSQGLGGSGTEAFF. As DNA, the CDR3 is TGCGCCAGCAGCCAGGGTCTCGGGGGGAGTGGCACTGAAGCTTTCTTT. The V call is TRBV4-1, the J call TRBJ1-1, with D perhaps TRBD1 (5 bases). CDR3 length equals 16 residues. The V and J ends lost 3 bases and 4 bases respectively, with 18 bases between them. CDR1 is MGHRA and CDR2 is YSYEKL in the germline V gene.

The chain combines TRBV6-1 with TRBJ2-4, with D possibly TRBD2 on 6 matching bases. This CDR3 is built from 14 residues. Germline values: CDR1 MNHNS, CDR2 SASEGT. The germline V and J ends were trimmed by 2 bases and 12 bases, with 17 bases remaining between them. CDR3 sequence reads: CASSEQGGVRDQYF. The CDR3, as DNA: TGTGCCAGCAGTGAACAAGGCGGGGTCAGGGATCAGTACTTC.

CDR3 in amino acids: CASSLGPGDEQYF. The CDR3 DNA follows: TGTGCCAGCAGCCTCGGCCCGGGGGACGAGCAGTACTTC. The genes are TRBV11-3 and TRBJ2-7; D perhaps matches TRBD2 (6 bases). The V gene lost 5 bases and the J gene lost 5 bases, with 13 bases spanning the gap. The CDR3 consists of 13 residues. Per germline, CDR1 SGHNT and CDR2 YENEEA.

This clone was counted once. This sequence joins TRBV2 and TRBJ2-7; TRBD1 might be the D (6 bases). Trimming cost V 6 bases and J 4 bases, with 19 bases left between them. The CDR3 extends over 15 amino acids. Germline-derived CDR1 and CDR2 are SNHLY and FYNNEI. The CDR3 DNA follows: TGTGCCAGCAGCCTTCAGGGAGAGGGGGTTTACGAGCAGTACTTC. Translated: CASSLQGEGVYEQYF.

This clone was counted only a few times. The chain has TRBV5-1 and TRBJ1-1; 8 bases match TRBD1. The CDR3 is made up of 14 amino acids. J was trimmed by 7 bases and V by 3 bases; bases with no gene match: 8. CDR1 and CDR2 (germline): SGHRS, YFSETQ. CDR3 in DNA: TGCGCCAGCAGCTGGGACACCGGGACAGGTGAAGCTTTCTTT. It translates to CASSWDTGTGEAFF.

The genes are TRBV15 and TRBJ1-5, with D unclear. The V gene lost 3 bases and the J gene lost 3 bases, with 12 bases spanning the gap. Germline V gene data show CDR1 as LNHNV and CDR2 as YYDKDF (reference sequence). There are 15 residues in the CDR3. Here the CDR3 DNA reads TGTGCCACCAGCAGGATTAAGAGGGACAATCAGCCCCAGCATTTT. Its translation is CATSRIKRDNQPQHF.

The J gene is TRBJ2-1, the V gene TRBV11-2; 8 positions match TRBD1. Unmatched junction bases numbered 4, after V lost 11 bases and J lost 7 bases. Germline CDR1 reads SGHAT; CDR2 reads FQNNGV. The CDR3 is made up of 11 amino acids. The CDR3 reads CAQGAWNEQFF. DNA for the CDR3: TGTGCCCAGGGGGCATGGAATGAGCAGTTCTTC.

This clone was found a few times. This chain uses TRBV7-9 with TRBJ2-2; 10 bases agree with TRBD2. The V and J ends lost 4 bases and 4 bases, in that order; junction bases with no gene match: 6. This CDR3 is built from 16 residues. CDR1 and CDR2 from the germline V gene are SEHNR and FQNEAQ (reference sequence). CDR3 DNA: TGTGCCAGCAGCTCCCTGGGACTAGCGACCACCGGGGAGCTGTTTTTT. Its translation: CASSSLGLATTGELFF.

The chain couples TRBV7-9 to TRBJ2-2; D may be TRBD2 (5 bases). Germline CDR1 and CDR2: SEHNR and FQNEAQ (reference sequence). This CDR3 comprises 17 residues. V was clipped by 4 bases and J by 4 bases, with 19 bases between them. The CDR3 reads CASSWRMRGLSTGELFF. In DNA form, the CDR3 reads TGTGCCAGCAGCTGGCGCATGCGCGGGCTCAGCACCGGGGAGCTGTTTTTT.

The CDR3 DNA reads as TGTGCCAGCAGTGAAGCGGGGCTCCGAATTGGGGAGACCCAGTACTTC. Its protein product is CASSEAGLRIGETQYF. The chain recombines TRBV2 with TRBJ2-5; maybe TRBD1 (5 bases). CDR3 length equals 16 residues. Trimming removed 0 bases from V and 5 bases from J, with 16 bases in between. CDR1 and CDR2 from the germline V gene are SNHLY and FYNNEI.

The chain recombines TRBV7-2 with TRBJ2-2, with 9 bases that match TRBD2. The CDR3 runs 15 residues. Germline trimming cut 5 bases from V and 3 bases from J; bases unmatched to any gene: 4. Germline V CDR1 and CDR2: SGHTA, FQGNSA. This CDR3 reads CASSPVAGDTGELFF. DNA for the CDR3: TGTGCCAGCAGCCCAGTAGCGGGGGACACCGGGGAGCTGTTTTTT. Together with reference TRBV7-2 and TRBJ2-2, the CDR3 gives the full variable domain: GAGVSQSPSNKVTEKGKDVELRCDPISGHTALYWYRQSLGQGLEFLIYFQGNSAPDKSGLPSDRFSAERTGGSVSTLTIQRTQQEDSAVYLCASSPVAGDTGELFFGEGSRLTVL.

The chain is built from TRBV4-3 and TRBJ2-2, with 12 bases lining up with TRBD1. The germline V gene has CDR1 LGHNA and CDR2 YSLEER. V lost 0 bases, J lost 4 bases, and 6 bases stayed unmatched. The CDR3 totals 18 residues. This CDR3 is CASSQDGWGQGATGELFF. The CDR3 bases are TGCGCCAGCAGCCAAGATGGTTGGGGACAGGGGGCCACCGGGGAGCTGTTTTTT.

This rearrangement joins TRBV12-5 to TRBJ1-1, with D uncertain. Trimming pared 1 base from V and 11 bases from J, leaving 11 bases between. Per germline, CDR1 LGHNT and CDR2 FRNRAP. The CDR3 length is 12 residues. CDR3: CASGLDPRQAFF. The CDR3 DNA reads as TGTGCTAGTGGTTTGGACCCCCGTCAGGCTTTCTTT.

The V and J genes are TRBV7-7 and TRBJ2-2, with a weak D call TRBD2 (5 bases). The CDR3 totals 13 residues. Germline CDR1 SSHAT, CDR2 FNYEAQ (reference sequence). Between the trimmed V and J ends, which lost 7 bases and 4 bases, there was a span of 10 bases. For the CDR3, the DNA is TGTGCCAGCACCCCGCGGGCCACCGGGGAGCTGTTTTTT. It codes for CASTPRATGELFF.

The genes are TRBV5-1 and TRBJ2-7, with 7 bases that match TRBD1. Germline V gene sequence: CDR1 SGHRS, CDR2 YFSETQ. Losses at the gene ends were 4 bases for V and 5 bases for J; bases not matched to a gene: 3. The CDR3 consists of 12 residues. CDR3 region: CASSATGDEQYF. CDR3 DNA sequence: TGCGCCAGCAGCGCCACAGGGGACGAGCAGTACTTC.